The 5 T cell receptor beta chains given below trace back to one sample, sequenced in a study of shared T cell receptors in the human thymus. This table comes from immunoSEQ multiplex PCR, and its TCRdb copy is limited to in-frame clones, with some not included. Counted here are approximately 400,000 clones, over 90% occurring once; the ten biggest clones make up around 0.019%. The sample comprised thymocytes. Source of these receptors: a human donor.

The chain recombines TRBV6-1 with TRBJ2-7, with D unclear. In germline, CDR1 is MNHNS, CDR2 SASEGT. Trimming removed 6 bases at V and 0 bases at J, with 9 bases between. There are 13 residues in the CDR3. The CDR3 loop is CASRGSFSYEQYF. The CDR3 bases are TGTGCCAGCAGGGGGTCTTTCTCCTACGAGCAGTACTTC.

J is TRBJ1-3 and V is TRBV5-8; D not resolved. The CDR3 length is 15 residues. Trimming cost V 0 bases and J 0 bases, with 7 bases left between them. Per germline, CDR1 SGHTS and CDR2 YDEGEE. DNA of the CDR3: TGTGCCAGCAGCTTGGGCACCGACTCTGGAAACACCATATATTTT. Translating gives CASSLGTDSGNTIYF.

The CDR3 sequence is CASSPMGQGVKGYTF. The CDR3 region has the DNA TGTGCCAGCAGTCCCATGGGACAGGGGGTAAAAGGCTACACCTTC. The chain recombines TRBV27 with TRBJ1-2, with TRBD1 identical over 11 bases. The germline V gene has CDR1 MNHEY and CDR2 SMNVEV (reference sequence). V lost 5 bases, J lost 8 bases, and 10 bases stayed unmatched. The CDR3 consists of 15 residues.

The rearrangement links TRBV27 to TRBJ2-1; D gene unclear. Germline values: CDR1 MNHEY, CDR2 SMNVEV (reference sequence). The CDR3 is made up of 14 amino acids. Trimming left V 11 bases short and J 0 bases short, with 14 bases between. CDR3 nucleotides: TGTGCCCCTAGTGACCGGAGCTCCTACAATGAGCAGTTCTTC. This sequence encodes CAPSDRSSYNEQFF.

CDR3 coding DNA: TGCAGCGTTGGGTACACCGGGGAGCTGTTTTTT. This codes for CSVGYTGELFF. The chain has TRBV29-1 and TRBJ2-2; no firm D call. The germline gives CDR1 SQVTM, CDR2 ANQGSEA. This CDR3 has 11 amino acids. Trimming removed 4 bases at V and 3 bases at J, with 3 bases between.